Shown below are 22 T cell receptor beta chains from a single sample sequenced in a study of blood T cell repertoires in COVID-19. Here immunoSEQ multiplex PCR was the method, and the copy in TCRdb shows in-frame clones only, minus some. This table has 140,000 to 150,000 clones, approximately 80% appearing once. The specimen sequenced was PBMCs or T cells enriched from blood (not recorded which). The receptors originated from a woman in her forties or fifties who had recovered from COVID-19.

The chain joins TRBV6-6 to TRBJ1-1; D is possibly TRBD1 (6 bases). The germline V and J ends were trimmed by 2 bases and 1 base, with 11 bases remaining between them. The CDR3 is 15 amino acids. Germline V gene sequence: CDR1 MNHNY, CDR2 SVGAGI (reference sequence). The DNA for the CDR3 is TGTGCCAGCAGTTACCCAGGACAGCCGAACACTGAAGCTTTCTTT. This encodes CASSYPGQPNTEAFF.

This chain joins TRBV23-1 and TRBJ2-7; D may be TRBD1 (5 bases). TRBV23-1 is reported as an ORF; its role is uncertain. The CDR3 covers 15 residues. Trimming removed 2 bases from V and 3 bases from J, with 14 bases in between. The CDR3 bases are TGCGCCAGCAGTCAAGTCACAGGTACTCGCTACGAGCAGTACGTC. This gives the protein CASSQVTGTRYEQYV.

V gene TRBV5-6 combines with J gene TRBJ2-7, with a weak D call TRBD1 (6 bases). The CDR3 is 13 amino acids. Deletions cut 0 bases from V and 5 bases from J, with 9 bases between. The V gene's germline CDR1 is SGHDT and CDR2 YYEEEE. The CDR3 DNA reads TGTGCCAGCAGCTTGGACAGGGTGGACGAGCAGTACTTC. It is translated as CASSLDRVDEQYF. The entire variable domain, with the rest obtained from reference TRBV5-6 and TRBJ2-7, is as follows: DAGVTQSPTHLIKTRGQQVTLRCSPKSGHDTVSWYQQALGQGPQFIFQYYEEEERQRGNFPDRFSGHQFPNYSSELNVNALLLGDSALYLCASSLDRVDEQYFGPGTRLTVT.

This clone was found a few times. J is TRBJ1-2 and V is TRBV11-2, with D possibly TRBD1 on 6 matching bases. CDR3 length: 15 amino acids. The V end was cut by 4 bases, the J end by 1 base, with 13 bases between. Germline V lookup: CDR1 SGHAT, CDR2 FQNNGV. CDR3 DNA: TGTGCCAGCAGCTCCCCGGTAGGGGGTAACTATGGCTACACCTTC. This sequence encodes CASSSPVGGNYGYTF.

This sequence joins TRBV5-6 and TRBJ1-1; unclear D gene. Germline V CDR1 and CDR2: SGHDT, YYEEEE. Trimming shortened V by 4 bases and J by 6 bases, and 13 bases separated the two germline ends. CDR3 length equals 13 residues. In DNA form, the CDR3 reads TGTGCCAGCAGCGACGGTCCGAGGTCTGAAGCTTTCTTT. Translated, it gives CASSDGPRSEAFF.

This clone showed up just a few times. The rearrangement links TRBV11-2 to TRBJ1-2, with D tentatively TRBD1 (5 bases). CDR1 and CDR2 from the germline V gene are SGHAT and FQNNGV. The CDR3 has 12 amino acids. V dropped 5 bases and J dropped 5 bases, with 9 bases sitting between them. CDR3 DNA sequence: TGTGCCAGCAGCCGCGGGGGGTATGGCTACACCTTC. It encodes CASSRGGYGYTF.

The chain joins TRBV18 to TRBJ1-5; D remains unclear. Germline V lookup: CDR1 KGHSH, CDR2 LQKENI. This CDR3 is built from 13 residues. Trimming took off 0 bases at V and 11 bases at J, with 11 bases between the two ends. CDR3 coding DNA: TGTGCCAGCTCACCACCTGGGCTGGCAACCCAGCATTTT. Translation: CASSPPGLATQHF.

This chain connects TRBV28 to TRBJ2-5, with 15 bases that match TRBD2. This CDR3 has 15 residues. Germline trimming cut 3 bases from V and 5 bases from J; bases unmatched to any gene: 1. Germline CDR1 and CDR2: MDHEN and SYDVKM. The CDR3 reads CASSFGTSGGETQYF. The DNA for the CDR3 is TGTGCCAGCAGTTTCGGGACTAGCGGGGGGGAGACCCAGTACTTC.

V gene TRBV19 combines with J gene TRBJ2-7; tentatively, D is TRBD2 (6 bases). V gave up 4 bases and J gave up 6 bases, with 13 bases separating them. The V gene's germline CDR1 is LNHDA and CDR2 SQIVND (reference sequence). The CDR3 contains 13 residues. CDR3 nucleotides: TGTGCCAGTAGTACGGGACTCGCGGGCGAGCAGTACGTC. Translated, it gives CASSTGLAGEQYV.

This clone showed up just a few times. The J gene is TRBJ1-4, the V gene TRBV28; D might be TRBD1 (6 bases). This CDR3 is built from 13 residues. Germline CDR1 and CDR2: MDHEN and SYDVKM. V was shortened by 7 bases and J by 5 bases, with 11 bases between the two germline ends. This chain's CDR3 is CASTDRPNEKLFF. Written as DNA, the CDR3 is TGTGCCAGCACGGACAGACCAAATGAAAAACTGTTTTTT.

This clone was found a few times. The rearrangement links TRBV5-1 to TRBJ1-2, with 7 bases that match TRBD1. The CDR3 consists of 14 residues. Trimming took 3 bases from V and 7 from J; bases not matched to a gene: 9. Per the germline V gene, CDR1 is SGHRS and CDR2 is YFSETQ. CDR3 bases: TGCGCCAGCAGCTGGGCCCGGGACAGTCCTGGCTACACCTTC. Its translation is CASSWARDSPGYTF.

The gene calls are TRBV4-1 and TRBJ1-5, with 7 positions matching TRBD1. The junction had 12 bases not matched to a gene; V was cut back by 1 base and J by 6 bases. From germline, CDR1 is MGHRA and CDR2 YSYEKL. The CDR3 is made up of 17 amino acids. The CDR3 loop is CASSQGTTGLGRQPQHF. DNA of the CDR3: TGCGCCAGCAGCCAAGGGACGACAGGGTTAGGGCGTCAGCCCCAGCATTTT.

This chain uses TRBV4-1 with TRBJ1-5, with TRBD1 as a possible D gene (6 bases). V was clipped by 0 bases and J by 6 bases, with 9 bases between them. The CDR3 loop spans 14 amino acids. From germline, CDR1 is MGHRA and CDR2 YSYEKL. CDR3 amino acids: CASSQEGGGQPQHF. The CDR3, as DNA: TGCGCCAGCAGCCAAGAAGGGGGGGGTCAGCCCCAGCATTTT.

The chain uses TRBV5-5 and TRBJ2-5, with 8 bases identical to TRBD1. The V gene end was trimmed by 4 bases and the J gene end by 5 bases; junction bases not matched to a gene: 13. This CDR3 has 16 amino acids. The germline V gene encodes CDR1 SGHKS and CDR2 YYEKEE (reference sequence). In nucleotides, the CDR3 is TGTGCCAGCAGCCCAAGGACAGGGAGGCTGGGGGAGACCCAGTACTTC. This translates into CASSPRTGRLGETQYF.

CDR3 coding DNA: TGTGCCAGCAGCCAAGAGGCCATGAACACTGAAGCTTTCTTT. As protein: CASSQEAMNTEAFF. The chain joins TRBV3-1 (or the pseudogene TRBV3-2) to TRBJ1-1; D unclear. V was cut by 0 bases and J by 0 bases, with 5 bases left in between. The CDR3 loop spans 14 amino acids. Germline V gene lookup returns CDR1 LGHDT and CDR2 YNNKEL (reference sequence).

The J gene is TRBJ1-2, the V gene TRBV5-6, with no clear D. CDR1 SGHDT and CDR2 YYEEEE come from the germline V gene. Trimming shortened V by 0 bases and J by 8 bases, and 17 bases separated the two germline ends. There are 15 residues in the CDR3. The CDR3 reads CASSLVGPRNPGYTF. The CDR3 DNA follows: TGTGCCAGCAGCTTGGTTGGGCCACGAAATCCGGGCTACACCTTC.

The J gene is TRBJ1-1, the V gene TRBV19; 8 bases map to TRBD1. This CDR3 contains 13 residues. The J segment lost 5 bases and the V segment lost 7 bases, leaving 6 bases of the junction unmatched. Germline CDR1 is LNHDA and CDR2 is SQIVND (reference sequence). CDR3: CASIRTGFTEAFF. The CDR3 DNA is TGTGCCAGTATCCGGACAGGGTTTACTGAAGCTTTCTTT.

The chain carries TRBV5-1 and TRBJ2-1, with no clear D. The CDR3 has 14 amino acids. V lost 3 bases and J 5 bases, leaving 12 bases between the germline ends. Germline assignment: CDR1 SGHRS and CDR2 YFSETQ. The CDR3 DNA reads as TGCGCCAGCAGCTCTAGGATAAACAACAATGAGCAGTTCTTC. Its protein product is CASSSRINNNEQFF. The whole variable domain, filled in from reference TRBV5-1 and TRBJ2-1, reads KAGVTQTPRYLIKTRGQQVTLSCSPISGHRSVSWYQQTPGQGLQFLFEYFSETQRNKGNFPGRFSGRQFSNSRSEMNVSTLELGDSALYLCASSSRINNNEQFFGPGTRLTVL.

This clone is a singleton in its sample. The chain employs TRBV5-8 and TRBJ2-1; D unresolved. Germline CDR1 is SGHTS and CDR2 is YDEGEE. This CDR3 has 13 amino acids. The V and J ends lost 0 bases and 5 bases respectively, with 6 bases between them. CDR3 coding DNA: TGTGCCAGCAGCTTGGGGGCAGACAATGAGCAGTTCTTC. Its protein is CASSLGADNEQFF.

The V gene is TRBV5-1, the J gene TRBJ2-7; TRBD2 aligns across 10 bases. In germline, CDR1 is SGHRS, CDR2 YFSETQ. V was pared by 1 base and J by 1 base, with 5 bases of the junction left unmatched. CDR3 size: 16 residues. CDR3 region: CASSLSTSGESYEQYF. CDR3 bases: TGCGCCAGCAGCTTGTCCACTAGCGGGGAGTCCTACGAGCAGTACTTC.

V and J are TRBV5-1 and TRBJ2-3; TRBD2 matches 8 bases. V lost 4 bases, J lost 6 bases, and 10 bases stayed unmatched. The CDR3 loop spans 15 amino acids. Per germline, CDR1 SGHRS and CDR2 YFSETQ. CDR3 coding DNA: TGCGCCAGCAGCCTCTTCGGGGGGGACCGGGATACGCAGTATTTT. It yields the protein CASSLFGGDRDTQYF.

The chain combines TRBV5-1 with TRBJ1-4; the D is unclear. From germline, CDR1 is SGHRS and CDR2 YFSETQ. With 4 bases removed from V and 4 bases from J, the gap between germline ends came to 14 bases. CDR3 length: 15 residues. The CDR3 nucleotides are TGCGCCAGCAGCCCGACACCACAGAGTAATGAAAAACTGTTTTTT. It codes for CASSPTPQSNEKLFF. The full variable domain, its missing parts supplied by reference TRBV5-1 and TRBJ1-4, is KAGVTQTPRYLIKTRGQQVTLSCSPISGHRSVSWYQQTPGQGLQFLFEYFSETQRNKGNFPGRFSGRQFSNSRSEMNVSTLELGDSALYLCASSPTPQSNEKLFFGSGTQLSVL.